This TCR beta chain comes out of a study of T cells in Graves' hyperthyroidism and ophthalmopathy. Across the whole study: Peripheral blood was obtained at initial diagnosis, preceding any treatment. Study outcomes and limitations: Peripheral blood also featured most of the thyroid clonotypes expanded above 0.001.

RNA transcripts served as the template for amplifying TCR beta CDR3 regions. In the first-round RT-PCR of the TCR CDR3, the HTBI primer set was used. TCRdb re-analysed the multiplex PCR reads in MiXCR, keeping a single row per CDR3 protein. The sample lists around 530,000 distinct CDR3 sequences; 15% to 20% were seen once. Investigators excluded patients with uncontrolled infection, other autoimmune disease, pregnancy or lactation. About this clonotype: As yet, its antigen is unknown.

V gave up 4 bases and J gave up 3 bases; unmatched junction bases: 7. The CDR3 totals 15 residues. Germline-derived CDR1 and CDR2 are KGHSH and LQKENI. The chain is built from TRBV18 and TRBJ1-2; 8 positions match TRBD1. The TCR originated in a young woman with Graves' ophthalmopathy. Source material: blood. The CDR3: CASSQQGQADYGYTF. The DNA for the CDR3 is TGTGCCAGCTCACAACAGGGACAGGCGGACTATGGCTACACCTTC.